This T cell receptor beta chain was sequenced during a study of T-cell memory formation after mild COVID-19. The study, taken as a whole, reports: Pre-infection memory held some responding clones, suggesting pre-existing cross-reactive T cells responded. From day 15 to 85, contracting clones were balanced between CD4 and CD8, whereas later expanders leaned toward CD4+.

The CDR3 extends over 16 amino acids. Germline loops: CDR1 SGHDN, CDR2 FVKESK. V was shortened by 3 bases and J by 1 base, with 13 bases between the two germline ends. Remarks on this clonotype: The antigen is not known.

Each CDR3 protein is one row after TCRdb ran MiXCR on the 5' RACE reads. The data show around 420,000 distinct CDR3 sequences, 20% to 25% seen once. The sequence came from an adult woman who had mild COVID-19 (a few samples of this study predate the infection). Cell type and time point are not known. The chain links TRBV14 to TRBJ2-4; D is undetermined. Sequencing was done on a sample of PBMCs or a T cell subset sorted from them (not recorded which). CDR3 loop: CASSQLGSGAKNIQYF. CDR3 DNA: TGTGCCAGCAGCCAGTTGGGGTCGGGCGCCAAAAACATTCAGTACTTC. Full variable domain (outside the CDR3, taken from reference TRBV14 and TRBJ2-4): EAGVTQFPSHSVIEKGQTVTLRCDPISGHDNLYWYRRVMGKEIKFLLHFVKESKQDESGMPNNRFLAERTGGTYSTLKVQPAELEDSGVYFCASSQLGSGAKNIQYFGAGTRLSVL.